A selection of T cell receptor beta chains follows, all from one sample in a study of T-cell memory formation after mild COVID-19. From the 5' RACE reads, TCRdb called clonotypes with MiXCR, one entry per CDR3 protein. The data contain a few hundred thousand distinct CDR3 sequences, roughly 25% of them seen just once; the ten biggest clones take up under 15%. Specimen: PBMCs or a T cell subset sorted from them (not recorded which). The receptors were sampled from an adult woman who had mild COVID-19 (a few samples of this study predate the infection). Cell type and time point are not known. Each CDR3 is given with its conserved first and last residue. D genes are given only for firm matches. The size field is filled for only some rows; it gives once, few, many or a size class.

J	D	V	size	DNA	CDR3
TRBJ2-5	.	TRBV9	few	TGTGCCAGCAGCGTAGAGAGTTGGGAGATAGGCGAGACCCAGTACTTC	CASSVESWEIGETQYF
TRBJ2-1	TRBD2	TRBV7-8	few	TGTGCCAGCAGCTCGACTAGCGGGAGACGCAATGAGCAGTTCTTC	CASSSTSGRRNEQFF
TRBJ2-2	.	TRBV12-3/TRBV12-4	few	TGTGCCAGCAGTTTAGTGTGGACGGATGACACCGGGGAGCTGTTTTTT	CASSLVWTDDTGELFF
TRBJ2-1	TRBD1	TRBV20-1	few	TGCAGTGCTAGAGCCCGGGACAGGCCTTACAATGAGCAGTTCTTC	CSARARDRPYNEQFF
TRBJ2-7	.	TRBV5-1	.	TGCGCCAGCAGCCCGGAGGCAGGAAGGCCTAACGAGCAGTACTTC	CASSPEAGRPNEQYF
TRBJ2-1	.	TRBV12-3/TRBV12-4	few	TGTGCCAGCAGTCCCGTAGTGAGAGAGAAGCAGTTCTTC	CASSPVVREKQFF
TRBJ1-5	.	TRBV12-3/TRBV12-4	.	TGTGCCAGCAGTTTCGTCACAGGCAATCAGCCCCAGCATTTT	CASSFVTGNQPQHF
TRBJ2-7	TRBD1	TRBV6-6	many	TGTGCCAGCAGGAAGGGACAGGGCTACGAGCAGTACTTC	CASRKGQGYEQYF
TRBJ1-5	.	TRBV28	.	TGTGCCAGCAAACAGGGTCTTCGGCAGCCCCAGCATTTT	CASKQGLRQPQHF
TRBJ2-3	.	TRBV6-6	.	TGTGCCAGCAACGACTACACAGATACGCAGTATTTT	CASNDYTDTQYF
TRBJ1-5	.	TRBV6-5	.	TGTGCCAGCGGGAGTCAGCCCCAGCATTTT	CASGSQPQHF
TRBJ2-3	.	TRBV5-1	few	TGCGCCAGCAGCTTGGTTGGGCCCCGCATGGATACGCAGTATTTT	CASSLVGPRMDTQYF
TRBJ1-1	.	TRBV7-3	.	TGTGCCAGCAGCTACCAGGGTACCACTGAAGCTTTCTTT	CASSYQGTTEAFF
TRBJ2-1	.	TRBV4-3	.	TGCGCCAGCAGCCAAGATAGGGCTACCCGGGAGTTCTTC	CASSQDRATREFF
TRBJ1-1	.	TRBV12-3/TRBV12-4	.	TGTGCCAGCAGTTTAGTGACAGTGAACACTGAAGCTTTCTTT	CASSLVTVNTEAFF
TRBJ2-1	.	TRBV7-8	.	TGTGCCAGCAGCCCTACAGGGCACCTCGGATTCTTC	CASSPTGHLGFF
TRBJ1-1	.	TRBV7-3	.	TGTGCCAGCAGCTCCGGATTGATGAACACTGAAGCTTTCTTT	CASSSGLMNTEAFF
TRBJ2-3	.	TRBV7-6	.	TGTGCCAGCGGGCGGAGGATCGAGGATACGCAGTATTTT	CASGRRIEDTQYF
TRBJ2-3	TRBD1	TRBV7-3	.	TGTGCCAGCGGGCAGGGGGCTCGAGATACGCAGTATTTT	CASGQGARDTQYF
TRBJ2-7	.	TRBV9	.	TGTGCCAGCAGCGTAGGTAGTACGGTAACCTACGAGCAGTACTTC	CASSVGSTVTYEQYF
TRBJ2-2	TRBD2	TRBV7-2	many	TGTGCCTGTGGAAAGGCGGGAGGGGGTAACACCGGGGAGCTGTTTTTT	CACGKAGGGNTGELFF
TRBJ2-2	TRBD2	TRBV12-3/TRBV12-4	few	TGTGCCAGCAAACCCGGGAGGGGCACCGGGGAGCTGTTTTTT	CASKPGRGTGELFF
TRBJ2-5	.	TRBV7-8	few	TGTGCCAGCAGCTCTAACCCAGGAACGGGGCTACGAGAGACCCAGTACTTC	CASSSNPGTGLRETQYF
TRBJ2-1	.	TRBV20-1	.	TGCAGTGCTAGATGGGGCGAGCTAGAGCAGTTCTTC	CSARWGELEQFF
TRBJ2-4	TRBD1	TRBV6-6	.	TGTGCCAGCAGTTCCCTCCCCGGACAGGGGGAAATAGGGGGGTACTTC	CASSSLPGQGEIGGYF
TRBJ1-6	.	TRBV7-9	few	TGTGCCAGCAGCTTAGCGTTCGGGGATTCACCCCTCCACTTT	CASSLAFGDSPLHF
TRBJ2-3	TRBD1	TRBV7-2	.	TGTGCCAGCCAGGGGGCCCCAGATACGCAGTATTTT	CASQGAPDTQYF
TRBJ1-1	TRBD1	TRBV19	.	TGTGCCAGTAGTATCCGAGGGACCCAGGGGGCGGCTTTCTTT	CASSIRGTQGAAFF
TRBJ2-5	.	TRBV25-1	.	TGTGCCAGCAGTGAATCGGGAATCCAAGAGACCCAGTACTTC	CASSESGIQETQYF
TRBJ2-3	TRBD2	TRBV27	.	TGTGCCAGCAGTTTATCCCCCCGGGGGGGCGCAGATACGCAGTATTTT	CASSLSPRGGADTQYF
TRBJ2-7	TRBD1	TRBV3-1	.	TGTGCCAGCAGGAAAACCGGGACAGGAAAATACGAGCAGTACTTC	CASRKTGTGKYEQYF
TRBJ2-1	.	TRBV6-4	.	TGTGCCAGCAGTGACTCAGCTGGGCGGGGTTCCTACAATGAGCAGTTCTTC	CASSDSAGRGSYNEQFF
TRBJ2-2	.	TRBV6-1	.	TGTGCCAGCAGTGATTTCGTCTGGAACACCGGGGAGCTGTTTTTT	CASSDFVWNTGELFF
TRBJ2-1	TRBD1	TRBV24-1	.	TGTGCCACCAGTTCGAGGCAGGGGGTGAATGAGCAGTTCTTC	CATSSRQGVNEQFF
TRBJ1-2	.	TRBV5-1	few	TGCGCCAGCAGCTTACGGCAGGGGAGGAGTGGCTACACCTTC	CASSLRQGRSGYTF
TRBJ2-7	TRBD1	TRBV20-1	.	TGCAGTGCTATCACAGGGGTTTACGAGCAGTACTTC	CSAITGVYEQYF
TRBJ1-6	TRBD1	TRBV30	.	TGTGCCTGGACTCTTCCAGGGGGGAATTCACCCCTCCACTTT	CAWTLPGGNSPLHF
TRBJ1-5	.	TRBV6-1	.	TGTGCCAGCAGTTCCGACGGCGTTGGCAATCAGCCCCAGCATTTT	CASSSDGVGNQPQHF
TRBJ2-7	TRBD2	TRBV4-2	.	TGTGCCAGCAGCCCTGTCCGGGGGGGCCGGGACGAGCAGTACTTC	CASSPVRGGRDEQYF
TRBJ1-5	.	TRBV12-3/TRBV12-4	.	TGTGCCAGCAGTCGCGGGACAATCGGTCAGCCCCAGCATTTT	CASSRGTIGQPQHF
TRBJ1-1	.	TRBV15	.	TGTGCCACCGATGATTACGGGAACACTGAAGCTTTCTTT	CATDDYGNTEAFF